The T cell receptor (beta chain) described here comes from a study of blood T cell repertoires in COVID-19 (dated by TCRdb to 2018 to 2021). Context from the whole study: Collaborator samples came from the United States, Italy and Spain and covered acute and convalescent phases of COVID-19. Nearly every sample came with metadata listing a de-identified subject ID, COVID-19 status, age in years and sex. Where available, HLA class I and class II types were obtained from metadata supplied by the sample provider rather than from assay-based typing. The samples were drawn from two sources: the first 160 participants of the ongoing ImmuneRACE study, and 950 to 1,500 subjects contributed by 6 global collaborators. The material from the prospective study consisted of cDNA or gDNA derived from T cells, B-cell-depleted T cells, or PBMCs. The repertoires were made available in a free public database intended to serve as a resource for research on the immune response to SARS-CoV-2. Deeply sampled blood TCRbeta repertoires from subjects exposed to, actively infected with, or recovered from COVID-19 were included in the dataset.

Participants in the prospective study were enrolled through a virtual design, were aged roughly 18 to 90 years, and lived in roughly 25 United States geographic areas. Cohort assignment in the prospective study relied on participant-reported clinical history from a screening survey and a study questionnaire. Recovered participants in ImmuneRACE Cohort 3 were defined by two consecutive negative NP/OP PCR tests, clearance by a healthcare professional, or resolution of symptoms. Each participant in the prospective study had whole blood, serum and a nasopharyngeal or oropharyngeal swab collected by mobile phlebotomists. Prospective study participants could optionally give additional blood draws and questionnaires over an approximately two-month period. Prospective study blood samples were shipped either frozen or at room temperature before DNA extraction. TCRbeta CDR3 regions were amplified from genomic DNA using the immunoSEQ Assay, a bias-controlled multiplex PCR. The paper's processing steps were these. Within the assay, amplification of reference gene primers was used to estimate how many nucleated cells each sample contained. To quantify the absolute abundance of each unique TCRbeta CDR3 rearrangement, sequence reads were collapsed and filtered. For each sample, productive Simpson clonality was calculated by taking the square root of Simpson's diversity index across productive rearrangements. TCRdb limited this immuneACCESS table to in-frame rearrangements with V and J called. A share of clones is missing; checked studies link under half to unresolved V genes, and the rest is unexplained. V and J calls and clone size follow that table, whereas D and trimming were derived from the DNA. The sample table holds 250,000 to 350,000 clones, of which approximately 86% were seen once. The ten biggest clones cover 1% of the sample.

Note on this clone: No cognate antigen has been identified for it. It has no much larger one-base neighbor in the sample; base qualities were not kept.

Here is what the overall study found, with its caveats: How much clinical and demographic metadata was included differed by source and by participant, and the metadata was provided uncurated.

Sequenced: PBMCs or T cells enriched from blood (not recorded which). This receptor was obtained from a woman aged 25 to 45 who had recovered from COVID-19.

The CDR3 protein sequence reads: CASKRTGSSPLHF. The bases are TGCGCCAGCAAAAGGACAGGGAGTTCACCCCTCCACTTT. The chain is made from TRBV5-1 and TRBJ1-6, with 8 bases matching TRBD1. Unmatched junction bases come to 5, with V trimmed by 6 bases and J by 9 bases. CDR1 is given as SGHRS and CDR2 as YFSETQ, both from the germline V gene. Taken from cysteine to phenylalanine, the CDR3 has 13 residues. Only the CDR3 DNA stays, 39 bases, in frame from base 1.